This T cell receptor (beta chain) was identified in a study of blood T cell repertoires in COVID-19. The wider study: COVID-19 samples from acute and convalescent phases originated in the United States, Italy and Spain. The analysed material was cDNA or gDNA that came from T cells, B-cell-depleted T cells, or PBMCs.

Authors' analysis steps: Reference gene primer amplification gave estimated nucleated cell counts. Here immunoSEQ multiplex PCR was the method, and the copy in TCRdb shows in-frame clones only, minus some. The DNA gave D and trimming, while V, J and clone size come from that table. The sample lists about 250,000 clones, 82% occurring once. The CDR3 consists of 15 residues. The germline V gene encodes CDR1 MNHEY and CDR2 SVGAGI. Losses at the gene ends were 5 bases for V and 5 bases for J; bases not matched to a gene: 11. V and J are TRBV6-5 and TRBJ2-5, with 7 bases that match TRBD1. The source is a woman aged 80 or older with active or convalescent COVID-19. The sample taken for sequencing was peripheral blood. The CDR3 reads CASSIRQGRVETQYF. Here the CDR3 DNA reads TGTGCCAGCAGTATCCGACAGGGAAGGGTCGAGACCCAGTACTTC.